The T cell receptor beta chain under discussion was sequenced for a study of T cells in localized non-small cell lung cancer. Study outcomes and limitations: Clonality of T cells reached its maximum in uninvolved adjacent lung, surpassing tumor. The tumor had only one region sequenced, so heterogeneity remains possible.

Repertoires were generated with immunoSEQ multiplex PCR, while TCRdb's copy carries only in-frame clones and drops some. The sample contains under 45,000 clones, roughly 80% of which appear only once. As to this clone: Its antigen is not known.

The source of this sequence is a man aged 40-75 years with stage II lung adenocarcinoma. The sample was PBMCs, taken before any cancer treatment.

CDR3 protein: CASSLKVRPYEQYF. In DNA, the CDR3 is TGTGCCAGCAGTTTAAAGGTACGCCCCTACGAGCAGTACTTC. V gene TRBV5-4 combines with J gene TRBJ2-7; D not resolved. Trimming shortened V by 5 bases and J by 2 bases, and 14 bases separated the two germline ends. The germline V gene has CDR1 SGHNT and CDR2 YYREEE (reference sequence). This CDR3 is built from 14 residues.